These T cell receptor beta chains were read from a single sample in a study of immune characterization of retroperitoneal liposarcoma. MiXCR, applied by TCRdb to the PCR reads, yields one record per CDR3 protein. This table has approximately 3,100 distinct CDR3 sequences, about 52% appearing once. The sequencing input was tumor tissue. These receptors all come from a male donor with retroperitoneal liposarcoma. The CDR3 runs from the conserved cysteine through the conserved F or W. A D gene is named only where the DNA matches it firmly. A row's size may be missing; if present it is once, few, many or a size class.

.	.	TRBJ2-1	TRBV6-1	CASRLGVNLVNEQFF	TGTGCCAGCAGGCTCGGGGTCAACCTCGTCAATGAGCAGTTCTTC
few	.	TRBJ2-1	TRBV7-2	CASRPNREGEQFF	TGTGCCAGCAGACCCAACAGGGAAGGCGAGCAGTTCTTC
.	TRBD2	TRBJ2-7	TRBV6-5	CAGQNGAGVHEQYF	TGTGCCGGCCAGAATGGGGCGGGAGTCCACGAGCAGTACTTC
.	TRBD1	TRBJ2-1	TRBV12-3/TRBV12-4	CASSLALRDSTYNEQFF	TGTGCCAGCAGTTTAGCGCTAAGGGACAGTACCTACAATGAGCAGTTCTTC
once	.	TRBJ2-7	TRBV4-1	CASSQVDLISYNEQYF	TGCGCCAGCAGCCAAGTTGATCTAATCTCCTACAATGAGCAGTACTTC
.	TRBD2	TRBJ2-1	TRBV27	CASSQSHLAGVINEQFF	TGTGCCAGCAGTCAGTCCCACCTAGCGGGAGTAATCAATGAGCAGTTCTTC
.	.	TRBJ2-7	TRBV6-1	CASGGLLMYEQYF	TGTGCCAGCGGAGGCCTCCTTATGTACGAGCAGTACTTC
.	TRBD2	TRBJ2-5	TRBV6-1	CASSLTVAGGQETQYF	TGTGCCAGCAGTTTGACCGTAGCGGGGGGACAAGAGACCCAGTACTTC
.	.	TRBJ2-1	TRBV12-3/TRBV12-4	CASSLAGGPYEQFF	TGTGCCAGCAGTTTAGCGGGTGGCCCCTACGAGCAGTTCTTC
.	TRBD1	TRBJ1-2	TRBV12-3/TRBV12-4	CASSFSTGGSYGYTF	TGTGCCAGCAGTTTCTCGACAGGGGGCTCCTATGGCTACACCTTC
.	.	TRBJ2-1	TRBV12-3/TRBV12-4	CASSKKQTLAGVDNEQFF	TGTGCCAGCAGTAAAAAGCAAACACTGGCCGGGGTTGACAATGAGCAGTTCTTC
.	.	TRBJ2-1	TRBV6-1	CASSTITGDLGGNYEQFF	TGTGCCAGCAGTACTATTACAGGTGACCTCGGGGGAAACTACGAGCAGTTCTTC
.	.	TRBJ2-2	TRBV6-1	CASIREQNTGELFF	TGTGCCAGCATACGGGAGCAAAACACCGGGGAGCTGTTTTTT
medium-sized	.	TRBJ2-1	TRBV6-1	CASARDLVWNEQFF	TGTGCCAGCGCAAGGGACCTGGTCTGGAATGAGCAGTTCTTC
.	.	TRBJ2-1	TRBV7-8	CASSPGPFNEQFF	TGTGCCAGCAGCCCGGGGCCGTTCAATGAGCAGTTCTTC
.	TRBD1	TRBJ2-7	TRBV27	CASSRTHGTGLKPYEQYF	TGTGCCAGCAGTAGGACTCACGGGACAGGCTTGAAACCCTACGAGCAGTACTTC
.	TRBD2	TRBJ2-7	TRBV6-1	CASLDRRLATHEQYF	TGTGCCAGCCTGGACCGGAGACTAGCGACCCACGAGCAGTACTTC
.	TRBD1	TRBJ1-3	TRBV12-3/TRBV12-4	CASRRDRVSQYSGNTIYF	TGTGCCAGCCGCCGGGACAGGGTCTCCCAATACTCTGGAAACACCATATATTTT
few	.	TRBJ2-4	TRBV11-2	CASSLGGTMAKNIQYF	TGTGCCAGCAGCTTAGGTGGGACGATGGCCAAAAACATTCAGTACTTC
.	.	TRBJ2-1	TRBV6-1	CASSEAGDGTYEQFF	TGTGCCAGCAGTGAAGCGGGGGACGGCACCTACGAGCAGTTCTTC
few	TRBD2	TRBJ2-4	TRBV7-2	CASSLAGYNEQYF	TGTGCCAGCAGCCTAGCGGGTTACAATGAGCAGTACTTC
.	.	TRBJ1-5	TRBV12-3/TRBV12-4	CASSPDSSNQPQHF	TGTGCCAGCAGCCCTGACAGTAGCAATCAGCCCCAGCATTTT
.	TRBD2	TRBJ2-3	TRBV6-1	CASSEYAGGQDTQYF	TGTGCCAGCAGTGAATATGCGGGAGGGCAAGATACGCAGTATTTT
.	.	TRBJ1-1	TRBV12-3/TRBV12-4	CASRSDRNTEAFF	TGTGCCAGCAGATCGGACAGGAACACTGAAGCTTTCTTT
.	TRBD1	TRBJ2-7	TRBV6-1	CASSRTWTGAGEQYF	TGTGCCAGCAGTAGGACGTGGACAGGGGCAGGCGAGCAGTACTTC
.	TRBD1	TRBJ1-6	TRBV27	CASSDRVSSYNSPLHF	TGTGCCAGCAGCGACAGGGTGAGCTCCTATAATTCACCCCTCCACTTT
.	TRBD2	TRBJ2-3	TRBV4-1	CASSQDLGTRFGTDTQYF	TGTGCCAGCAGCCAAGATTTGGGGACTAGATTTGGTACGGATACGCAGTATTTT
.	TRBD1	TRBJ2-3	TRBV6-1	CASRHRGVGTDTQYF	TGTGCCAGCAGACACAGGGGTGTGGGCACAGATACGCAGTATTTT
medium-sized	.	TRBJ2-7	TRBV6-5	CASSYSAGPPSYEQYF	TGTGCCAGCAGTTACTCTGCCGGCCCACCCTCCTACGAGCAGTACTTC
once	.	TRBJ2-1	TRBV7-2	CASSGQTYNEQFF	TGTGCCAGCAGCGGGCAGACCTACAATGAGCAGTTCTTC
.	TRBD2	TRBJ2-1	TRBV6-5	CASSYSKASGTSEQFF	TGTGCCAGCAGTTACTCGAAGGCTAGCGGGACCAGTGAGCAGTTCTTC
.	TRBD1	TRBJ2-5	TRBV7-6	CASSPDRGMGETQYF	TGTGCCAGCAGCCCGGACAGGGGTATGGGGGAGACCCAGTACTTC
.	TRBD1	TRBJ2-1	TRBV10-2	CASSEPGQGRETQFF	TGCGCCAGCAGTGAGCCGGGACAGGGGAGGGAGACCCAGTTCTTC
few	TRBD2	TRBJ2-1	TRBV12-3/TRBV12-4	CASSFLSGLAGVGSYNEQFF	TGTGCCAGCAGTTTCCTCTCGGGACTAGCGGGAGTAGGATCCTACAATGAGCAGTTCTTC
.	.	TRBJ2-5	TRBV5-6	CASSCSTEKETQYF	TGTGCCAGCAGCTGTTCGACAGAGAAAGAGACCCAGTACTTC
.	.	TRBJ2-2	TRBV6-1	CASSPGIDTGELFF	TGTGCCAGCAGTCCCGGGATAGACACCGGGGAGCTGTTTTTT
few	.	TRBJ2-1	TRBV6-5	CASSEASGSDEQFF	TGTGCCAGCAGTGAAGCAAGCGGCAGCGATGAGCAGTTCTTC
.	.	TRBJ2-3	TRBV6-1	CASRKPGLTDTQYF	TGTGCCAGCAGGAAACCGGGGCTCACAGATACGCAGTATTTT
.	TRBD1	TRBJ2-5	TRBV6-1	CASSGRQGLPYNEQYF	TGTGCCAGCAGTGGTAGACAGGGGTTGCCCTACAATGAGCAGTACTTC
few	.	TRBJ2-1	TRBV7-2	CASSLDGSLEQFF	TGTGCCAGCAGCTTAGATGGATCCTTGGAGCAGTTCTTC
few	TRBD2	TRBJ2-2	TRBV6-6	CASSYTSGTRAVTGELFF	TGTGCCAGCAGTTACACCTCCGGGACTAGGGCCGTCACCGGGGAGCTGTTTTTT
hyperexpanded	TRBD1	TRBJ1-1	TRBV7-8	CASSLTGGTEAFF	TGTGCCAGCAGCCTCACAGGGGGCACTGAAGCTTTCTTT
.	.	TRBJ1-5	TRBV7-2	CASSLQGRPSNQPQHF	TGTGCCAGCAGCTTACAGGGGAGACCTAGCAATCAGCCCCAGCATTTT
.	.	TRBJ1-4	TRBV6-6	CASSQPPGAVAEKLFF	TGTGCCAGCAGTCAACCCCCGGGGGCGGTAGCTGAAAAACTGTTTTTT
.	.	TRBJ2-3	TRBV7-2	CASSGVEGQYF	TGTGCCAGCAGCGGCGTTGAAGGGCAGTATTTT
.	.	TRBJ2-1	TRBV6-5	CASSPATAVTYNEQFF	TGTGCCAGCAGTCCCGCGACGGCGGTGACCTACAATGAGCAGTTCTTC